Listed below are T cell receptor beta chains from one sample, sequenced in a study of T-cell reconstitution after alpha-beta-depleted transplantation in children. TCRdb reprocessed the PCR reads with MiXCR, giving one entry per CDR3 protein. The sample carries about 540,000 distinct CDR3 sequences, 18% recorded once. The starting material was PBMCs from the stem cell graft donor, obtained from the stem cell graft. These receptors were taken from a human donor who donated a stem cell graft to a child with acute lymphoblastic leukemia. CDR3s include the opening cysteine and the closing phenylalanine or tryptophan. Each record gives: D gene, V gene, clone size, J gene, CDR3 protein, CDR3 DNA. D genes are given only for firm matches. Not every row has a clone size; where given, it reads once, few, many or a size class.

>TRBD1|TRBV15|NA|TRBJ2-7
CATSLTGQGHEQYF
TGTGCCACCAGCTTAACCGGACAGGGCCACGAGCAGTACTTC
>NA|TRBV6-9|NA|TRBJ1-5
CASSYMGNRGNQPQHF
TGTGCCAGCAGTTATATGGGAAACAGGGGCAATCAGCCCCAGCATTTT
>TRBD1|TRBV5-6|NA|TRBJ2-2
CASRLTGDENTGELFF
TGTGCCAGCAGGTTGACAGGGGATGAGAACACCGGGGAGCTGTTTTTT
>TRBD1|TRBV5-1|few|TRBJ2-7
CASCRDSLSYEQYF
TGCGCCAGCTGCCGGGACAGTCTTTCCTACGAGCAGTACTTC
>TRBD1|TRBV5-4|NA|TRBJ2-7
CASSLRTGWTYEQYF
TGTGCCAGCAGCCTAAGGACAGGATGGACCTACGAGCAGTACTTC
>NA|TRBV18|NA|TRBJ2-7
CASSPKYAAYEQYF
TGTGCCAGCTCACCAAAATACGCAGCCTACGAGCAGTACTTC
>NA|TRBV10-3|few|TRBJ2-7
CAIRGDNYEQYF
TGTGCCATCAGGGGGGACAACTACGAGCAGTACTTC
>TRBD2|TRBV3-1|NA|TRBJ2-3
CASSSRAGLAGFVSTDTQYF
TGTGCCAGCAGCTCCCGCGCGGGACTAGCGGGGTTTGTGAGCACAGATACGCAGTATTTT
>TRBD1|TRBV6-1|NA|TRBJ2-2
CASSDDRVRGELFF
TGTGCCAGCAGTGACGACAGGGTCAGAGGGGAGCTGTTTTTT
>NA|TRBV20-1|NA|TRBJ2-1
CFTSCYNEQFF
TGTTTTACTAGCTGCTACAATGAGCAGTTCTTC
>TRBD2|TRBV12-3/TRBV12-4|NA|TRBJ2-2
CASSLRAGSNTGELFF
TGTGCCAGCAGTTTAAGAGCGGGATCGAACACCGGGGAGCTGTTTTTT
>NA|TRBV5-1|few|TRBJ2-7
CASSFEEKRYEQYF
TGCGCCAGCAGCTTCGAGGAGAAACGCTACGAGCAGTACTTC
>TRBD2|TRBV3-1|once|TRBJ2-1
CASSQLSSGYNEQFF
TGTGCCAGCAGCCAGCTGTCTAGCGGTTACAATGAGCAGTTCTTC
>NA|TRBV5-1|NA|TRBJ2-1
CASKLGYNEQFF
TGCGCCAGCAAACTAGGGTACAATGAGCAGTTCTTC
>TRBD2|TRBV19|NA|TRBJ2-1
CASSITGGGTSGSEKQFF
TGTGCCAGTAGTATCACGGGCGGAGGGACTAGCGGGAGTGAAAAGCAGTTCTTC
>NA|TRBV20-1|NA|TRBJ2-7
CSARDSLPYEQYF
TGCAGTGCTAGAGATAGCTTACCATACGAGCAGTACTTC
>NA|TRBV21-1|many|TRBJ2-7
CATRDRVYEQYF
TGTGCCACTAGGGACAGGGTCTACGAGCAGTACTTC
>TRBD2|TRBV7-6|few|TRBJ2-7
CASSQGLVYEQYF
TGTGCCAGCAGCCAAGGACTAGTGTACGAGCAGTACTTC
>TRBD1|TRBV7-3|few|TRBJ2-3
CASSSPGADRYTDTQYF
TGTGCCAGCAGCTCCCCCGGAGCGGACAGGTACACAGATACGCAGTATTTT
>NA|TRBV20-1|few|TRBJ1-2
CSARDSGSQYGYTF
TGCAGTGCTAGAGATAGCGGCAGCCAATATGGCTACACCTTC
>TRBD2|TRBV12-3/TRBV12-4|NA|TRBJ2-7
CASSFLGTGLAFYEQYF
TGTGCCAGCAGTTTCCTCGGTACGGGACTAGCTTTTTACGAGCAGTACTTC
>TRBD2|TRBV18|NA|TRBJ2-1
CASSPQGLAGLEQFF
TGTGCCAGCTCACCACAGGGACTAGCGGGCCTTGAGCAGTTCTTC
>TRBD2|TRBV9|NA|TRBJ2-1
CASSVFSGLSSYNEQFF
TGTGCCAGCAGCGTGTTTAGCGGGCTAAGCTCCTACAATGAGCAGTTCTTC
>NA|TRBV9|few|TRBJ2-3
CASSVYGSLTDTQYF
TGTGCCAGCAGCGTATACGGGAGTCTGACAGATACGCAGTATTTT
>TRBD2|TRBV7-3|few|TRBJ2-2
CASSLRPSGNTGELFF
TGTGCCAGCAGCTTAAGGCCTAGCGGGAACACCGGGGAGCTGTTTTTT
>NA|TRBV10-3|few|TRBJ1-1
CAMSPGSRTEAFF
TGTGCCATGTCCCCGGGGAGTCGCACTGAAGCTTTCTTT
>NA|TRBV7-9|NA|TRBJ1-2
CASRNPGDAPGYTF
TGTGCCAGCAGAAACCCAGGGGATGCTCCTGGCTACACCTTC
>NA|TRBV29-1|NA|TRBJ1-2
CSVLGGVEGYTF
TGCAGCGTCCTCGGAGGTGTGGAGGGCTACACCTTC
>NA|TRBV2|few|TRBJ1-1
CASSVQGLNTEAFF
TGTGCCAGCAGTGTCCAGGGTTTGAACACTGAAGCTTTCTTT
>TRBD1|TRBV11-2|NA|TRBJ1-3
CACTGAGNTIYF
TGTGCCTGCACAGGGGCTGGAAACACCATATATTTT
>TRBD2|TRBV11-1|NA|TRBJ2-3
CASIPPGGGVAGADTQYF
TGTGCCAGCATCCCCCCGGGAGGGGGTGTTGCTGGCGCAGATACGCAGTATTTT
>TRBD2|TRBV20-1|NA|TRBJ2-7
CSAPSGNLYEQYF
TGCAGCGCCCCCAGCGGGAATCTCTACGAGCAGTACTTC
>NA|TRBV7-9|few|TRBJ1-4
CASSLEGYEKLFF
TGTGCCAGCAGCTTAGAGGGGTATGAAAAACTGTTTTTT
>TRBD1|TRBV10-3|few|TRBJ2-2
CAISGDRVGGELFF
TGTGCCATCAGTGGAGACAGGGTCGGCGGGGAGCTGTTTTTT